The entry that follows covers one T cell receptor beta chain sequence. Its antigen is currently not known. Base-call qualities are not available, and no considerably larger clone is one nucleotide away. Measured from the cysteine to the phenylalanine, the CDR3 is 14 residues long. Only CDR3 DNA remains: 42 bases, in frame from the first base. The germline V gene provides CDR1 ENHRY and CDR2 SYGVKD. Germline trimming: 4 bases from V, 4 bases from J; junction bases outside gene matches: 5. The immunoSEQ Assay, a bias-controlled multiplex PCR, was used to amplify TCRbeta CDR3 regions from genomic DNA. The published analysis was carried out like this. The number of nucleated cells in each sample was estimated from the amplification of reference gene primers within the assay. To quantify the absolute abundance of each unique TCRbeta CDR3 rearrangement, sequence reads were collapsed and filtered. For each sample, productive Simpson clonality was calculated by taking the square root of Simpson's diversity index across productive rearrangements. TCRdb obtained this table from immuneACCESS and retained in-frame rearrangements with V and J assigned. These tables miss some clones; where compared with another copy, unresolved V genes account for less than half of the shortfall, and the remainder is unexplained. V, J and clone size are taken as reported in that table, and D and trimming were inferred from the DNA itself. The sample table lists tens of thousands of clones, around 90% of them with a count of one. The ten most abundant clones make up approximately 2.8% of the sample.

This record belongs to a study of blood T cell repertoires in COVID-19 (dated by TCRdb to 2020 to 2021). Describing the broader study: Samples from collaborators originated in the United States, Italy and Spain and spanned both the acute and convalescent phases of COVID-19. Where available, HLA class I and class II types were obtained from metadata supplied by the sample provider rather than from assay-based typing. The dataset comprised deeply sampled blood TCRbeta repertoires from subjects exposed to, actively infected with, or recovered from COVID-19. The repertoires were released in a freely available public database intended as a resource for research on the immune response to SARS-CoV-2. The samples were drawn from two sources: the first 160 participants of the ongoing ImmuneRACE study, and 950 to 1,500 subjects contributed by 6 global collaborators. A de-identified subject ID, COVID-19 status, age in years and sex were almost always included in the sample metadata. The prospective study material was composed of cDNA or gDNA derived from T cells, B-cell-depleted T cells, or PBMCs.

Broader findings and caveats from the paper: The amount of clinical and demographic metadata varied by source and participant and was provided uncurated.

Whole blood was collected in K2EDTA tubes by collaborating institutions according to the institutions' own protocols. Collaborator samples were shipped for TCRbeta analysis as frozen whole blood, isolated PBMCs, or DNA extracted from either sample type. This receptor was identified in a man between 50 and 59 years old with active COVID-19. The sequencing input was peripheral blood. The rearranged chain carries TRBV10-3 and TRBJ2-5; the junction holds 8 bases that match TRBD2. The sequenced DNA is TGTGCCATCAGTGCCCCGGGAGGGGCAGAGACCCAGTACTTC. Translated, it reads CAISAPGGAETQYF.